The T cell receptor (beta chain) described here comes from a study of OX40 agonist ivuxolimab in advanced cancers. Method: immunoSEQ multiplex PCR; TCRdb's copy keeps in-frame clones and lacks some. The sample lists 90,000 or so clones, more than 75% occurring once. V was pared by 7 bases and J by 2 bases, with 8 bases between. Germline V gene lookup returns CDR1 SQVTM and CDR2 ANQGSEA. The CDR3 has 12 residues. This chain uses TRBV29-1 with TRBJ2-2, with D perhaps assigned TRBD1 or TRBD2 (5 bases each). The source of this sequence is an adult with an advanced solid tumor such as melanoma, head and neck, liver or kidney cancer. The sequences come from CD4+ or CD8+ T cells sorted from blood, collected in a trial of the OX40 agonist ivuxolimab. This CDR3 is CSARGNTGELFF. The CDR3 DNA is TGCAGCGCCCGGGGCAACACCGGGGAGCTGTTTTTT.